This is a list of T cell receptor beta chains from one sample in a study of blood T cell repertoires in COVID-19. Profiling relied on immunoSEQ multiplex PCR, and the TCRdb table lists in-frame clones only, not all of them. The top ten hold 2.9% of the sample, which has around 320,000 clones, roughly nine tenths seen once. Source material: PBMCs or T cells enriched from blood (not recorded which). The receptors stem from a woman in her forties or fifties who had been exposed to COVID-19. Both conserved end residues are part of each CDR3. D genes are given only for firm matches. The size of a clone is reported for some rows only, either as once, few or many, or as a class for expanded clones.

j_call	d_call	clone_size	v_call	cdr3_aa	cdr3_nt
TRBJ1-3	TRBD1	-	TRBV5-4	CASSPDRVQTGNTIYF	TGTGCCAGCAGCCCGGACAGGGTTCAAACAGGAAACACCATATATTTT
TRBJ1-2	TRBD1	-	TRBV5-4	CASSLQGAGGYTF	TGTGCCAGCAGCTTGCAGGGGGCAGGAGGCTACACCTTC
TRBJ1-2	TRBD1	-	TRBV3-1/TRBV3-2	CASSQGRQGGYTF	TGTGCCAGCAGCCAAGGGAGACAGGGCGGCTACACCTTC
TRBJ1-6	-	-	TRBV19	CASSITQGGSPLHF	TGTGCCAGTAGTATAACCCAGGGCGGATCACCCCTCCACTTT
TRBJ1-4	-	-	TRBV5-1	CASSSRLGGTENEKLFF	TGCGCCAGCAGCTCCCGCCTCGGGGGGACGGAAAATGAAAAACTGTTTTTT
TRBJ2-7	-	-	TRBV4-1	CASSHFSGQDPYEQYF	TGCGCCAGCAGCCATTTCTCTGGGCAGGATCCCTACGAGCAGTACTTC
TRBJ2-7	TRBD1	-	TRBV4-2	CASSQDIIVTGTGLPEQYF	TGTGCCAGCAGCCAAGATATCATCGTAACCGGGACAGGGCTGCCCGAGCAGTACTTC
TRBJ1-1	-	-	TRBV18	CASSPDAGGQAFF	TGTGCCAGCTCACCTGACGCGGGAGGGCAGGCTTTCTTT
TRBJ1-2	TRBD1	-	TRBV30	CAWRGTGFGYTF	TGTGCCTGGAGGGGGACAGGTTTTGGCTACACCTTC
TRBJ1-1	-	-	TRBV5-3	CARSLKRRLQAFF	TGTGCCAGAAGCTTGAAGCGGAGATTACAAGCTTTCTTT
TRBJ2-1	TRBD2	-	TRBV10-2	CASSESTGTRLWSSYNEQFF	TGCGCCAGCAGTGAGTCTACGGGGACTAGGCTGTGGAGCTCCTACAATGAGCAGTTCTTC
TRBJ1-2	TRBD1	-	TRBV2	CASSDRGLGGYTF	TGTGCCAGCAGTGACAGGGGGTTGGGTGGCTACACCTTC
TRBJ1-5	-	-	TRBV28	CASSPAAGVNQPQHF	TGTGCCAGCAGCCCTGCCGCAGGGGTCAATCAGCCCCAGCATTTT
TRBJ1-2	TRBD1	-	TRBV4-1	CASSQDSRTGLSGYTF	TGCGCCAGCAGCCAAGATTCCCGGACAGGTCTGAGCGGCTACACCTTC
TRBJ2-2	TRBD1	-	TRBV7-9	CASSLVGQGATGELFF	TGTGCCAGCAGCTTAGTAGGACAGGGGGCCACCGGGGAGCTGTTTTTT
TRBJ1-2	-	-	TRBV19	CASSFGDYGCTF	TGTGCCAGTAGTTTCGGGGACTATGGCTGCACCTTC
TRBJ2-7	-	-	TRBV10-3	CAISPGTRAYEQYF	TGTGCCATCAGCCCCGGGACAAGGGCCTACGAGCAGTACTTC
TRBJ1-4	-	-	TRBV5-4	CASREDGRVGDEKLFF	TGTGCCAGCAGAGAGGATGGCCGCGTGGGAGATGAAAAACTGTTTTTT
TRBJ2-3	TRBD2	-	TRBV27	CASSLTGLGWSTDTQYF	TGTGCCAGCAGTTTAACCGGACTAGGATGGAGCACAGATACGCAGTATTTT
TRBJ1-1	-	-	TRBV5-8	CASSPWYGDAFF	TGTGCCAGCAGCCCGTGGTATGGAGACGCTTTCTTT
TRBJ2-5	-	few	TRBV2	CASSVQGRETQYF	TGTGCCAGCAGTGTGCAGGGGCGAGAGACCCAGTACTTC
TRBJ2-5	TRBD2	-	TRBV9	CASSLGTIGKETQYF	TGTGCCAGCAGCCTCGGGACTATAGGGAAAGAGACCCAGTACTTC
TRBJ2-2	-	once	TRBV18	CASSRLPRQGGNTGELFF	TGTGCCAGCTCACGCCTTCCAAGGCAGGGAGGGAACACCGGGGAGCTGTTTTTT
TRBJ2-3	TRBD2	-	TRBV27	CASSLGSGGENTQYF	TGTGCCAGCAGTTTAGGTAGCGGGGGTGAGAATACGCAGTATTTT
TRBJ2-1	-	-	TRBV11-2	CASGVIRGANNEQFF	TGTGCCAGCGGCGTAATACGGGGGGCCAACAATGAGCAGTTCTTC
TRBJ1-5	-	-	TRBV3-1/TRBV3-2	CASSQVGVGQPQHF	TGTGCCAGCAGCCAAGTAGGGGTGGGTCAGCCCCAGCATTTT
TRBJ2-7	-	-	TRBV7-8	CASSPREGGYEQYF	TGTGCCAGCAGCCCTCGTGAAGGGGGCTACGAGCAGTACTTC
TRBJ2-1	TRBD2	once	TRBV18	CASCPSGEYNEQFF	TGTGCCAGCTGTCCTAGCGGGGAGTACAATGAGCAGTTCTTC
TRBJ2-3	-	-	TRBV2	CASTGGRTDTQYF	TGTGCCAGCACGGGTGGCCGCACAGATACGCAGTATTTT
TRBJ1-2	-	-	TRBV5-1	CASSLEGRADYGYTF	TGCGCCAGCAGCTTGGAAGGCAGGGCCGACTATGGCTACACCTTC
TRBJ1-1	TRBD1	-	TRBV19	CASSIRPQRGPLVRDTEAFF	TGTGCCAGTAGTATCCGACCCCAAAGGGGGCCTTTAGTTAGGGACACTGAAGCTTTCTTT
TRBJ2-5	TRBD1	-	TRBV28	CASSLAQGVLETQYF	TGTGCCAGCAGTTTAGCACAGGGGGTCCTCGAGACCCAGTACTTC
TRBJ2-3	TRBD2	-	TRBV11-2	CASSTSGGASTDTQYF	TGTGCCAGCAGCACAAGCGGGGGGGCTAGCACAGATACGCAGTATTTT
TRBJ2-3	TRBD2	few	TRBV2	CASSPGELAGGPGTQYF	TGTGCCAGCAGTCCAGGGGAACTAGCGGGGGGGCCGGGAACGCAGTATTTT
TRBJ2-3	TRBD2	-	TRBV3-1/TRBV3-2	CASSPTSGTDTQYF	TGTGCCAGCAGCCCAACTAGCGGGACAGATACGCAGTATTTT
TRBJ1-5	TRBD1	-	TRBV5-5	CASSLGGTGYGQPQHF	TGTGCCAGCAGCTTAGGTGGGACAGGGTACGGTCAGCCCCAGCATTTT
TRBJ1-6	-	-	TRBV3-1/TRBV3-2	CASSQDRSSNSPLHF	TGTGCCAGCAGCCAAGACAGGTCCTCTAATTCACCCCTCCACTTT
TRBJ2-5	TRBD1	-	TRBV30	CAWSRGTGGGETQYF	TGTGCCTGGAGTAGGGGGACAGGGGGCGGAGAGACCCAGTACTTC
TRBJ2-2	TRBD2	-	TRBV7-2	CASSLSGVTGELFF	TGTGCCAGCAGCTTAAGCGGGGTCACCGGGGAGCTGTTTTTT
TRBJ1-5	-	-	TRBV6-5	CASSLLYLSNQPQHF	TGTGCCAGCTCCCTCCTATACTTGAGCAATCAGCCCCAGCATTTT
TRBJ2-5	TRBD2	-	TRBV19	CASSIVSGGGRFRETQYF	TGTGCCAGTAGTATAGTTTCGGGCGGGGGGAGGTTCCGAGAGACCCAGTACTTC
TRBJ1-2	-	-	TRBV12-3/TRBV12-4	CASSWTENYGYTF	TGTGCCAGCAGTTGGACAGAGAACTATGGCTACACCTTC
TRBJ1-1	TRBD1	-	TRBV25-1	CASSVDRGLAFF	TGTGCCAGCAGTGTGGACAGGGGTCTGGCTTTCTTT
TRBJ1-2	TRBD1	-	TRBV19	CASSIGSFSGGSGYTF	TGTGCCAGTAGTATAGGGAGTTTTTCAGGGGGCAGTGGCTACACCTTC
TRBJ2-5	-	-	TRBV3-1/TRBV3-2	CASSYRGSQETQYF	TGTGCCAGCAGCTACCGGGGTTCGCAAGAGACCCAGTACTTC
TRBJ2-3	-	-	TRBV7-6	CASSLATGGTDTQYF	TGTGCCAGCAGCTTAGCAACGGGGGGCACAGATACGCAGTATTTT
TRBJ1-1	-	-	TRBV5-1	CASSLGQFPFSEAFF	TGCGCCAGCAGCTTGGGACAGTTCCCCTTCTCAGAAGCTTTCTTT
TRBJ1-5	-	few	TRBV27	CASSLLSGLLNQPQHF	TGTGCCAGCAGTTTACTCTCGGGACTGCTGAATCAGCCCCAGCATTTT
TRBJ2-6	-	-	TRBV7-2	CASSFRLEPGANVLTF	TGTGCCAGCAGCTTCCGTCTAGAGCCAGGGGCCAACGTCCTGACTTTC
TRBJ2-5	TRBD1	-	TRBV7-9	CASSGIVRGTAQETQYF	TGTGCCAGCAGCGGTATTGTCAGGGGGACGGCCCAAGAGACCCAGTACTTC
TRBJ1-6	-	-	TRBV19	CASSHTRRGVYNSPLHF	TGTGCCAGTAGTCACACCCGGCGAGGCGTCTATAATTCACCCCTCCACTTT
TRBJ1-1	TRBD1	-	TRBV10-3	CAIRPGQGSTEAFF	TGTGCCATCAGACCGGGACAGGGATCGACTGAAGCTTTCTTT
TRBJ2-3	TRBD2	-	TRBV9	CASAWRAGKPTDTQYF	TGTGCCAGCGCCTGGAGAGCGGGGAAGCCCACAGATACGCAGTATTTT
TRBJ1-4	-	-	TRBV6-5	CASRRGITTNEKLFF	TGTGCCAGCAGGAGAGGGATTACAACTAATGAAAAACTGTTTTTT
TRBJ1-1	-	-	TRBV30	CAWSYKGRRGTEAFF	TGTGCCTGGAGTTATAAAGGCCGGAGGGGCACTGAAGCTTTCTTT
TRBJ2-7	-	once	TRBV9	CASSSTWGTDGGYEQYF	TGTGCCAGCAGCTCCACCTGGGGCACGGACGGCGGCTACGAGCAGTACTTC
TRBJ1-4	TRBD1	-	TRBV19	CASSGQGNNEKLFF	TGTGCCAGTAGCGGACAGGGTAACAATGAAAAACTGTTTTTT
TRBJ2-7	-	-	TRBV5-1	CASSRLQRSRGYEQYF	TGCGCCAGCAGCCGACTTCAGCGTTCCCGGGGATACGAGCAGTACTTC
TRBJ1-1	TRBD1	-	TRBV20-1	CSASKPDRVNTEAFF	TGCAGTGCTAGTAAACCGGACAGGGTGAACACTGAAGCTTTCTTT